The 17 T cell receptor beta chains presented below share a single source sample, sequenced in a study. TCRdb recomputed calls from the 5' RACE reads with MiXCR, one row per CDR3 protein. The data contain approximately 60,000 distinct CDR3 sequences, about 20% of them seen just once; the ten biggest clones take up more than 2.5%. The specimen sequenced was memory CD4+ T cells sorted from a lymph node. The subset here: memory CD4+ T cells, CD4+CD45RO+CD25-. The receptors shown here come from a female donor with breast cancer.

This clonotype was observed many times. The rearrangement links TRBV6-6 to TRBJ1-2; TRBD1 matches 7 bases. The junction had 10 bases not matched to a gene; V was cut back by 6 bases and J by 6 bases. Per the germline V gene, CDR1 is MNHNY and CDR2 is SVGAGI (reference sequence). The CDR3 loop spans 14 amino acids. DNA of the CDR3: TGTGCCAGCAGACAGGGGTCACAGCAGAATGGCTACACCTTC. Its protein product is CASRQGSQQNGYTF.

The rearrangement links TRBV28 to TRBJ1-1; unclear D gene. The CDR3 is made up of 12 amino acids. Germline V lookup: CDR1 MDHEN, CDR2 SYDVKM. Trimming took 5 bases from V and 1 from J, leaving 5 bases between them. CDR3 sequence reads: CASSMSNTEAFF. The CDR3 region has the DNA TGTGCCAGCAGTATGTCGAACACTGAAGCTTTCTTT.

Remarks on this clonotype: Here the CDR3 omits its conserved ending phenylalanine or tryptophan, so a read error is the likely source. The chain links TRBV6-4 to TRBJ2-1; 7 nucleotides agree with TRBD2. The V and J ends lost 9 bases and 2 bases, in that order; junction bases with no gene match: 4. CDR3 length: 13 residues. CDR1 is MRHNA, CDR2 SNTAGT, per germline. The CDR3 DNA reads TGTGCCAGAAGGGAGGGAACCTACAATGAGCAGTTCGTC. Protein product: CARREGTYNEQFV.

The rearrangement joins TRBV9 to TRBJ2-1, with no clear D. The V gene's germline CDR1 is SGDLS and CDR2 YYNGEE. V was pared by 4 bases and J by 9 bases, with 14 bases between. The CDR3 is made up of 13 amino acids. The CDR3 sequence is CASSISDRTEQFF. The CDR3, as DNA: TGTGCCAGCAGCATCTCTGATCGGACTGAGCAGTTCTTC. The whole variable domain, remainder taken from reference TRBV9 and TRBJ2-1, is DSGVTQTPKHLITATGQRVTLRCSPRSGDLSVYWYQQSLDQGLQFLIQYYNGEERAKGNILERFSAQQFPDLHSELNLSSLELGDSALYFCASSISDRTEQFFGPGTRLTVL.

In this sample, this clonotype turned up a few times. V and J are TRBV29-1 and TRBJ1-2; 11 bases agree with TRBD1. The J segment lost 6 bases and the V segment lost 0 bases, leaving 6 bases of the junction unmatched. Germline V lookup: CDR1 SQVTM, CDR2 ANQGSEA. This CDR3 spans 15 amino acids. The CDR3 nucleotides read TGCAGCGTTGAAGATGTTCGGACAGGGGGCAATGGCTACACCTTC. This codes for CSVEDVRTGGNGYTF.

This clonotype was seen more than once but under ten times. The rearrangement links TRBV7-2 to TRBJ1-1; D perhaps matches TRBD1 (5 bases). V was cut by 5 bases and J by 6 bases, with 16 bases left in between. The germline V gene has CDR1 SGHTA and CDR2 FQGNSA. This CDR3 is built from 14 residues. The DNA of the CDR3 is TGTGCCAGCAGCCCACCGAACGGAGGGGCTGAAGCTTTCTTT. This translates into CASSPPNGGAEAFF.

The gene calls are TRBV7-9 and TRBJ2-5, with 8 bases fitting TRBD1. Germline V CDR1 and CDR2: SEHNR, FQNEAQ (reference sequence). This CDR3 region has 15 residues. V dropped 5 bases and J dropped 7; count of bases not matched to a gene: 12. CDR3 sequence (DNA): TGTGCCAGCAGCCCTACCGGACAGGGATGGGGGACCCAGTACTTC. This gives the protein CASSPTGQGWGTQYF.

In this sample, this clonotype turned up a few times. The chain carries TRBV7-2 and TRBJ2-5; 10 bases align to TRBD1. V was pared by 1 base and J by 7 bases, with 3 bases of the junction left unmatched. The CDR3 is 14 residues long. The germline V gene has CDR1 SGHTA and CDR2 FQGNSA. The CDR3: CASSLGGQGRTQYF. For the CDR3, the DNA is TGTGCCAGCAGCTTAGGGGGACAGGGGCGGACCCAGTACTTC. Based on the CDR3 plus reference TRBV7-2 and TRBJ2-5, the full variable domain is GAGVSQSPSNKVTEKGKDVELRCDPISGHTALYWYRQSLGQGLEFLIYFQGNSAPDKSGLPSDRFSAERTGGSVSTLTIQRTQQEDSAVYLCASSLGGQGRTQYFGPGTRLLVL.

This clonotype was found a few times. V is TRBV29-1 and J is TRBJ1-2; maybe TRBD1 (6 bases). The CDR3 consists of 12 residues. CDR1 and CDR2 (germline): SQVTM, ANQGSEA. V lost 4 bases and J lost 5, with 11 bases in between. In nucleotides, the CDR3 is TGCAGCGTTGGGTCAGGGGCGTATGGCTACACCTTC. It specifies CSVGSGAYGYTF.

The rearrangement joins TRBV6-2 or TRBV6-3 to TRBJ2-1; tentative D call: TRBD2 (6 bases). In germline, CDR1 is MNHEY, CDR2 SVGEGT. V was clipped by 5 bases and J by 6 bases, with 14 bases between them. The CDR3 contains 14 residues. The DNA of the CDR3 is TGTGCCAGCAGTCCCGGGACTGTTATCAATGAGCAGTTCTTC. It codes for CASSPGTVINEQFF.

This clonotype was detected ten times or more. This rearrangement joins TRBV5-1 to TRBJ1-1, with 7 bases lining up with TRBD1. V was clipped by 3 bases and J by 5 bases; unmatched bases: 7. CDR3 length equals 14 residues. Germline V CDR1 and CDR2: SGHRS, YFSETQ. CDR3 nucleotides: TGCGCCAGCAGCTCTTCTAGGGGGCAAACTGAAGCTTTCTTT. Its protein product is CASSSSRGQTEAFF.

This clonotype appeared a few times. V and J are TRBV5-1 and TRBJ2-5, with D possibly being TRBD2 (6 bases). The germline V gene has CDR1 SGHRS and CDR2 YFSETQ. V was pared by 1 base and J by 4 bases, with 8 bases between. CDR3 length: 13 amino acids. The DNA for the CDR3 is TGCGCCAGCAGCTTGACTAGCACAGAGACCCAGTACTTC. This gives the protein CASSLTSTETQYF.

In this sample, this clonotype turned up a few times. This chain links TRBV5-1 with TRBJ2-7; no clear D. This CDR3 comprises 14 residues. V shed 0 bases and J shed 2 bases, with 9 bases lying between them. Germline CDR1 SGHRS, CDR2 YFSETQ. CDR3 nucleotide sequence: TGCGCCAGCAGCTTGGCCGGTGGGGCCTACGAGCAGTACTTC. As protein: CASSLAGGAYEQYF.

Note on this clonotype: This may arise from a read error, as a much more abundant clone is one base away. The chain is built from TRBV5-1 and TRBJ2-5; maybe TRBD2 (5 bases). The CDR3 has 13 amino acids. Germline-derived CDR1 and CDR2 are SGHRS and YFSETQ. CDR3 region: CTSTEGVQETQYF. The CDR3 nucleotides are TGCACCAGCACCGAGGGAGTCCAAGAGACCCAGTACTTC.

The chain carries TRBV7-2 and TRBJ1-5; D gene ambiguous. The V gene's germline CDR1 is SGHTA and CDR2 FQGNSA. The CDR3 covers 13 residues. Trimming shortened V by 3 bases and J by 6 bases, and 9 bases separated the two germline ends. The chain's CDR3 is CASSLAVGQPQHF. The CDR3, as DNA: TGTGCCAGCAGCTTGGCCGTCGGTCAGCCCCAGCATTTT.

This clonotype was recorded a few times. The rearrangement uses TRBV27 and TRBJ2-7; 7 bases map to TRBD1. V gave up 4 bases and J gave up 4 bases; unmatched junction bases: 10. The germline CDR1 and CDR2 sequences are MNHEY and SMNVEV (reference sequence). The CDR3 is 15 residues long. The CDR3 protein is CASSSPETGQYEQYF. The DNA of the CDR3 is TGTGCCAGCAGTTCACCCGAGACAGGGCAGTACGAGCAGTACTTC.

This clonotype has just a few counts. CDR3 sequence reads: CASSTRPRGPDYEQYF. CDR3 sequence (DNA): TGTGCCAGCAGCACCCGCCCCAGGGGGCCGGACTACGAGCAGTACTTC. This chain links TRBV12-3 or TRBV12-4 with TRBJ2-7; 8 nucleotides agree with TRBD1. Trimming removed 6 bases from V and 3 bases from J; junction bases left unmatched: 13. The CDR3 runs to 16 residues.